This TCR beta chain emerged from a study of CD8+CD57+ T cells in acquired aplastic anemia. According to the study, genomic DNA was the template for TCR beta VDJ and CDR3 profiling. Using its own MiXCR run on the reads, TCRdb lists one record per CDR3 protein. The data show about 160,000 distinct CDR3 sequences, roughly 43% seen once. Notes on this clonotype: Its target is unknown.

Sequencing involved patients with CD8+CD57+ cell expansion previously shown by flow cytometry. The cohort consisted entirely of patients having severe acquired aplastic anemia. The CDR3 is made up of 14 amino acids. With 6 bases removed from V and 0 bases from J, the gap between germline ends came to 9 bases. CDR1 and CDR2 from the germline V gene are SNHLY and FYNNEI. Study results and limitations: Comparison of patients with controls identified around 31 shared CD8+ CDR3 sequences. CD8+ Simpson's diversity did not differ significantly between patients and controls.

The V and J genes are TRBV2 and TRBJ2-1; no clear D. This TCR was sampled from a human donor with aplastic anemia. The sequencing sample was made of sorted CD4+, CD8+, or CD8+CD57+ T cells (not recorded which) from PBMCs. This CDR3 reads CASRLFSSYNEQFF. CDR3 nucleotides: TGTGCCAGCAGGTTGTTTAGCTCCTACAATGAGCAGTTCTTC.